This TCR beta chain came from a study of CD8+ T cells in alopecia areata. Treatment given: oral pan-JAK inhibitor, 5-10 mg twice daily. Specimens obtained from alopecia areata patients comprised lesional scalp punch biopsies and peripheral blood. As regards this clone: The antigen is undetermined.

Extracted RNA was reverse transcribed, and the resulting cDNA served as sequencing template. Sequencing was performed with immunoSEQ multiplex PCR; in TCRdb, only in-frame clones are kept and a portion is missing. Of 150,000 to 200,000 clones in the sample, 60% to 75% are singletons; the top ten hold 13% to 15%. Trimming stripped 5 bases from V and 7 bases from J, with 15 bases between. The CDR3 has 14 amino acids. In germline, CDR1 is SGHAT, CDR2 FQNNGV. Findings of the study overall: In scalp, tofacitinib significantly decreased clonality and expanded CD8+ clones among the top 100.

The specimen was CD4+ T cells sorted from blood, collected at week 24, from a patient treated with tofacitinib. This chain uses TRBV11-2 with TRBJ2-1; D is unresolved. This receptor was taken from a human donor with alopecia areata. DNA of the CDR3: TGTGCCAGCAGCCAGCCGCCGCCCCGTAATGAGCAGTTCTTC. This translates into CASSQPPPRNEQFF.